One TCR beta chain is described in this entry. The same CDR3 arises from other DNA sequences in this sample as well. The sample belongs to a study of shared clonotypes between healthy human individuals. Libraries were prepared by immunoSEQ multiplex PCR; TCRdb keeps only in-frame clonotypes and omits some of them. The data contain around 1.9 million clones, more than 85% of them seen just once; the ten biggest clones take up roughly 1.7%. This CDR3 contains 13 residues. The V gene's germline CDR1 is MNHEY and CDR2 SMNVEV (reference sequence). V was clipped by 1 base and J by 4 bases, with 5 bases between them. Naive CD8 cells comprised CD45RO-negative, CCR7-positively selected cells, excluding terminally differentiated effector memory CD45RA+ cells.

This sequence originates from a man between 18 and 35 years old in good health. Some clones in this sample may be carry-over from other donors' samples. The chain employs TRBV27 and TRBJ1-5; no firm D call. The sequencing input was naive CD8+ T cells from PBMCs. The CDR3 nucleotides read TGTGCCAGCAGTTTATTTCAAAATCAGCCCCAGCATTTT. It translates to CASSLFQNQPQHF.